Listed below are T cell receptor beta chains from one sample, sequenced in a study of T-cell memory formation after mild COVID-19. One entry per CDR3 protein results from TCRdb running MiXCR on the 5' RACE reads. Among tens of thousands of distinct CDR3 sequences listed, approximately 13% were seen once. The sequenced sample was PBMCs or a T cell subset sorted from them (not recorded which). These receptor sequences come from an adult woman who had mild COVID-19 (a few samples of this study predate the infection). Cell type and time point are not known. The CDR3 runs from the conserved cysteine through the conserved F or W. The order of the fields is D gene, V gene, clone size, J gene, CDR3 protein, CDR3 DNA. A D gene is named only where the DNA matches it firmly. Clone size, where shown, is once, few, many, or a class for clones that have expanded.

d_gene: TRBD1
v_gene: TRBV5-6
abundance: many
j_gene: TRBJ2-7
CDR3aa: CASSFGTGGNEQYF
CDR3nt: TGTGCCAGCAGCTTCGGGACAGGGGGGAACGAGCAGTACTTC

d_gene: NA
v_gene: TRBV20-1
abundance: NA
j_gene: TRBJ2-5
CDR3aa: CSARRRAGAEETQYF
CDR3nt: TGCAGTGCTAGACGAAGGGCGGGGGCGGAGGAGACCCAGTACTTC

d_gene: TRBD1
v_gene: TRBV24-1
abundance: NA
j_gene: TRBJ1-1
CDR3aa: CATRGGGPGTEAFF
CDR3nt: TGTGCCACCAGAGGGGGCGGGCCGGGCACTGAAGCTTTCTTT

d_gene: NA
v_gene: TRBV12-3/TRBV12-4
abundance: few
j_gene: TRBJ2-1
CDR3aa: CASSLSGYSYNEQFF
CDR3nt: TGTGCCAGCAGTTTATCTGGGTACTCCTACAATGAGCAGTTCTTC

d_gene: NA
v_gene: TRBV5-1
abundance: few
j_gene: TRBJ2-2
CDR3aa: CASSLPNLPGLYAGELFF
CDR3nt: TGCGCCAGCAGCTTGCCAAACTTACCAGGGCTCTACGCCGGGGAGCTGTTTTTT

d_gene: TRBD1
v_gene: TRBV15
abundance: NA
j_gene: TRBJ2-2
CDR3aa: CATSQGVDRANTGELFF
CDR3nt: TGTGCCACCAGCCAAGGGGTAGACAGGGCCAACACCGGGGAGCTGTTTTTT

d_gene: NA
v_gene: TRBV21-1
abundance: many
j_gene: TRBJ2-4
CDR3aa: CASRRVKNIQYF
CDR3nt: TGTGCCAGCAGAAGGGTTAAAAACATTCAGTACTTC

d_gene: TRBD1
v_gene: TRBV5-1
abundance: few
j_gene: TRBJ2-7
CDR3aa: CASSLSGQGNEQYF
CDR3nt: TGCGCCAGCAGCTTGTCGGGACAGGGGAACGAGCAGTACTTC

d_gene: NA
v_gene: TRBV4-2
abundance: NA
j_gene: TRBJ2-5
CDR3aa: CASSQVVGSYQETQYF
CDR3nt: TGTGCCAGCAGCCAAGTCGTGGGCAGCTACCAAGAGACCCAGTACTTC

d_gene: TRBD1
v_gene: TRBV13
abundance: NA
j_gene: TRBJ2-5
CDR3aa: CASSVRGQLETQYF
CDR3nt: TGTGCCAGCAGCGTAAGGGGGCAGTTAGAGACCCAGTACTTC

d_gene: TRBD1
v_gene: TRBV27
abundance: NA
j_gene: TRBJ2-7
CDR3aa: CASSGTGSSYEQYF
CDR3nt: TGTGCCAGCAGTGGGACAGGGAGCTCCTACGAGCAGTACTTC

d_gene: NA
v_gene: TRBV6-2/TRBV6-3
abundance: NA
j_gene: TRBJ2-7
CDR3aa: CASSRSWEQYF
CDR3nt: TGTGCCAGCAGTCGTTCCTGGGAGCAGTACTTC

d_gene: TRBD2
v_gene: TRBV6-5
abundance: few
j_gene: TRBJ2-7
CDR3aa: CASRIIGTSGTYEQYF
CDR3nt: TGTGCCAGCAGGATTATTGGGACTAGCGGGACCTACGAGCAGTACTTC

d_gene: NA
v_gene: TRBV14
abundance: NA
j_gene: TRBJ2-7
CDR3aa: CASSQDAHRGEATHEQYF
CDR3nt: TGTGCCAGCAGCCAAGATGCCCACCGCGGGGAGGCTACCCACGAGCAGTACTTC

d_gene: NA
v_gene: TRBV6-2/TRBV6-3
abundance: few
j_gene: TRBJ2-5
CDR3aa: CASSYAVQETQYF
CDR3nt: TGTGCCAGCAGTTACGCGGTACAAGAGACCCAGTACTTC

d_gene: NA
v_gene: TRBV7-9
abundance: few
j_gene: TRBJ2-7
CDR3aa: CASSLGGDPYKQYF
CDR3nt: TGTGCCAGCAGCTTAGGAGGGGACCCCTACAAGCAGTACTTC

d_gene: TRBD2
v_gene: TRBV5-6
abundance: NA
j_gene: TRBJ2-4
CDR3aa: CASSLGTSYDIQYF
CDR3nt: TGTGCCAGCAGCTTAGGGACTAGCTATGACATTCAGTACTTC

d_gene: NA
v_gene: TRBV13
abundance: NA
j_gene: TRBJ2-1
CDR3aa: CASSLRGYNNEQFF
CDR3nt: TGTGCCAGCAGCTTACGGGGGTACAACAATGAGCAGTTCTTC

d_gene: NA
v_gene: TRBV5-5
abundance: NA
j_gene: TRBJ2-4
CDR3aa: CASSPEPGSIQYF
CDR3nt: TGTGCCAGCAGCCCTGAGCCAGGTAGCATTCAGTACTTC

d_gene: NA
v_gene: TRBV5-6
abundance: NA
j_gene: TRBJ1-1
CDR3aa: CASSPPFGDLMNTEAFF
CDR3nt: TGTGCCAGCAGTCCGCCCTTCGGGGACTTGATGAACACTGAAGCTTTCTTT

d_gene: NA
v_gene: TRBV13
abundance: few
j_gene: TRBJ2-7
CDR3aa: CASSPRTGRDEQYF
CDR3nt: TGTGCCAGCAGCCCGCGGACAGGGAGGGACGAGCAGTACTTC

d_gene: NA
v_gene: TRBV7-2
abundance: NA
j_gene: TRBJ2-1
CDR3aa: CASSQEVTLRFF
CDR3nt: TGTGCCAGCAGCCAAGAGGTTACTTTAAGGTTCTTC

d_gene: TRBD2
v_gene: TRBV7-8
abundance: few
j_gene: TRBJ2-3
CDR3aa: CASSKSKGLAGGVDTQYF
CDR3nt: TGTGCCAGCAGCAAATCCAAGGGACTAGCGGGAGGGGTAGATACGCAGTATTTT

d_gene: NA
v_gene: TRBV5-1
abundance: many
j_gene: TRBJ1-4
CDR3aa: CASSLAVIGTEPTNEKLFF
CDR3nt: TGCGCCAGCAGCTTGGCCGTTATTGGGACGGAACCAACTAATGAAAAACTGTTTTTT

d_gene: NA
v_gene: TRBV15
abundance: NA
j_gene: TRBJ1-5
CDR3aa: CATSRDRGVQPQHF
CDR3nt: TGTGCCACCAGCAGAGATCGGGGCGTACAGCCCCAGCATTTT